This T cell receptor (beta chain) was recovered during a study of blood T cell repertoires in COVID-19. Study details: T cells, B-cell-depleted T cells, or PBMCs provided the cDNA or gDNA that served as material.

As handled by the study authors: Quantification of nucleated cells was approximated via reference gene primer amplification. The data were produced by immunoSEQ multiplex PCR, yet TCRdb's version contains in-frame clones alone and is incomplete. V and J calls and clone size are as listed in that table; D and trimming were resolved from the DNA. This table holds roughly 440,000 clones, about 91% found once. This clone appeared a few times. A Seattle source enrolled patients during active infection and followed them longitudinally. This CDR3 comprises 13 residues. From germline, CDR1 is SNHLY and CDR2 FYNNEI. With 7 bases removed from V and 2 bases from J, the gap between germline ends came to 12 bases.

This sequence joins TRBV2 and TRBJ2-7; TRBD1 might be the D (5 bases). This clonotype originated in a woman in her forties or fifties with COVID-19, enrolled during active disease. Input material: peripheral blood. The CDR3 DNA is TGTGCCAGCAAAAGGGGTCTCGCCTACGAGCAGTACTTC. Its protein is CASKRGLAYEQYF.